This record concerns one TCR beta chain sequence. Antigen unknown. This sample stems from a study of T cell repertoires in cytomegalovirus infection. Overall study: Used in the study were CMV epitopes, some recently identified and HLA-C-restricted, others well-studied and HLA-B-restricted.

A single record per CDR3 protein comes from TCRdb applying MiXCR to the reads. This sample carries 650,000 to 900,000 distinct CDR3 sequences, about 27% of them seen once, and the ten largest clones take under 15%. Study-level results: The study found HLA-C-restricted CMV-specific TCR beta clonotypes dominating the ex vivo response.

Trimming took 3 bases from V and 4 from J, leaving 12 bases between them. Germline V gene sequence: CDR1 SGHDT, CDR2 YYEEEE. CDR3 length: 14 residues. V usage is TRBV5-6 and J usage is TRBJ2-3; possibly TRBD2 for D (7 bases). This sequence was found in a human donor in good health (CMV status not recorded). Some clones in this sample may be carry-over from other donors' samples. Source: cultured CD8+ T cells from PBMCs, taken from culture after CMV antigen stimulation. The CDR3 nucleotides read TGTGCCAGCAGCTGGGGGCGGGGGTCAGATACGCAGTATTTT. The encoded protein is CASSWGRGSDTQYF. Filled out from reference TRBV5-6 and TRBJ2-3, the complete variable domain reads DAGVTQSPTHLIKTRGQQVTLRCSPKSGHDTVSWYQQALGQGPQFIFQYYEEEERQRGNFPDRFSGHQFPNYSSELNVNALLLGDSALYLCASSWGRGSDTQYFGPGTRLTVL.